The clone carrying this TCR beta chain has ten or more counts. What it binds is unknown. These data originate in a study of T cells in Graves' hyperthyroidism and ophthalmopathy. V shed 0 bases and J shed 4 bases, with 13 bases lying between them. The CDR3 loop spans 14 amino acids. CDR1 and CDR2 from the germline V gene are DFQATT and SNEGSKA (reference sequence). RNA transcripts served as the template for amplifying TCR beta CDR3 regions. Researchers ran a first-round RT-PCR on the TCR CDR3 using the HTBI primer set. MiXCR was run by TCRdb on the multiplex PCR reads, yielding one entry per CDR3 protein. The repertoire holds about 410,000 distinct CDR3 sequences, with roughly 14% as singletons. A Clinical Activity Score of at least 3, a NOSPECS grade of at least 4 and a duration under 3 months were recorded in the ophthalmopathy patients. PBMCs stemmed from less than 13 ml fresh peripheral blood. Study-level points and caveats: A model of 13 V-J features distinguished ophthalmopathy from stable hyperthyroidism.

The V and J genes are TRBV20-1 and TRBJ2-7; D might be TRBD1 (5 bases). Material: blood. This TCR derives from a young man with Graves' ophthalmopathy. The CDR3 loop reads CSARDQGRWYEQYF. CDR3 DNA: TGCAGTGCTAGAGATCAGGGAAGATGGTACGAGCAGTACTTC.